Listed below are T cell receptor beta chains from one sample, sequenced in a study of blood T cell repertoires in COVID-19. Measured with immunoSEQ multiplex PCR; TCRdb has only the in-frame clones, and not every one. Among some 320,000 clones listed, about nine tenths were seen once. The sequenced sample was PBMCs or T cells enriched from blood (not recorded which). The receptor source for this set is a man in his fifties or sixties who had recovered from COVID-19. The CDR3 runs from the conserved cysteine through the conserved F or W. The D gene is left open where the match is weak. Not every row has a clone size; where given, it reads once, few, many or a size class.

J gene | D gene | V gene | clone size | CDR3 length | CDR3 DNA | CDR3 protein
TRBJ1-5 | TRBD1 | TRBV25-1 | NA | 15 | TGTGCCAGCAGTCCGACAGGGGGGAGGTATCAGCCCCAGCATTTT | CASSPTGGRYQPQHF
TRBJ2-2 | NA | TRBV7-3 | NA | 14 | TGTGCCAGCCAAAAAGAGCGGTCCACCGGGGAGCTGTTTTTT | CASQKERSTGELFF
TRBJ1-4 | NA | TRBV18 | NA | 15 | TGTGCCAGCTCAACCGGACGGGGGGCTAATGAAAAACTGTTTTTT | CASSTGRGANEKLFF
TRBJ1-1 | TRBD1 | TRBV28 | NA | 15 | TGTGCCTCGCCTCCCCGGACAGGGGAGAACACTGAAGCTTTCTTT | CASPPRTGENTEAFF
TRBJ2-3 | TRBD2 | TRBV27 | NA | 15 | TGTGCCAGCAATTCTCTGGCTAGCGGGACAGATACGCAGTATTTT | CASNSLASGTDTQYF
TRBJ1-4 | NA | TRBV2 | NA | 13 | TGTGCCAGCAGTTCAGGGCGCTGGGAAAAACTGTTTTTT | CASSSGRWEKLFF
TRBJ1-2 | NA | TRBV28 | NA | 13 | TGTGCCAGCAGCCAACAGGGTAACTATGGCTACACCTTC | CASSQQGNYGYTF
TRBJ2-1 | TRBD2 | TRBV11-3 | NA | 15 | TGTGCCAGCAGCCGCACTAGCGGGAGTGGGAATGAGCAGTTCTTC | CASSRTSGSGNEQFF
TRBJ1-6 | TRBD1 | TRBV7-3 | once | 15 | TGTGCCAGCAGCTTAACGGGACAGGGGGGATCACCCCTCCACTTT | CASSLTGQGGSPLHF
TRBJ1-1 | TRBD1 | TRBV5-6 | few | 13 | TGTGCCAGCAGCTTGGAGGCAGGGGGCATTGCTTTCTTT | CASSLEAGGIAFF
TRBJ2-2 | NA | TRBV25-1 | NA | 15 | TGTGCCAGCAGTGACCCCAGGGTCAACACCGGGGAGCTGTTTTTT | CASSDPRVNTGELFF
TRBJ1-1 | TRBD1 | TRBV18 | once | 15 | TGTGCCAGCTCACCATCGACAGGGTCGGGCACTGAAGCTTTCTTT | CASSPSTGSGTEAFF
TRBJ1-5 | NA | TRBV5-1 | once | 15 | TGCGCCAGCAGCTTGGCAGGCAGATACAATCAGCCCCAGCATTTT | CASSLAGRYNQPQHF
TRBJ1-4 | TRBD1 | TRBV6-1 | NA | 17 | TGTGCCAGCAGTGAAAACAGGGGGTTCGGGACTAATGAAAAACTGTTTTTT | CASSENRGFGTNEKLFF
TRBJ2-2 | TRBD1 | TRBV3-1/TRBV3-2 | NA | 16 | TGTGCCAGCAGCCAAGGCGGCAGGGGGCATGGCGGGGAGCTGTTTTTT | CASSQGGRGHGGELFF
TRBJ1-3 | NA | TRBV9 | NA | 16 | TGTGCCAGCAGCCCCCTCTTTCGCGACTCTGGAAACACCATATATTTT | CASSPLFRDSGNTIYF